These 3 T cell receptor beta chains came from one sample sequenced in a study of pediatric ulcerative colitis. TCRdb keeps only in-frame clones here, not all; method: immunoSEQ multiplex PCR. This sample has roughly 64,000 clones, with around 85% found just once. Sample: blood. The receptors were sampled from a boy between 10 and 17 years old with severe ulcerative colitis.

The CDR3: CASSEGHRYEQFF. Here the CDR3 DNA reads TGCGCCAGCAGTGAGGGGCATAGATATGAGCAGTTCTTC. The rearrangement links TRBV10-1 to TRBJ2-1, with D hard to call. Germline loops: CDR1 WNHNN, CDR2 SYGVQD (reference sequence). V was shortened by 2 bases and J by 8 bases, with 10 bases between the two germline ends. The CDR3 has 13 amino acids.

The V call is TRBV10-1, the J call TRBJ2-7; D call uncertain. This CDR3 spans 14 amino acids. Looked up from germline, CDR1 is WNHNN and CDR2 is SYGVQD (reference sequence). V gave up 0 bases and J gave up 6 bases, with 12 bases separating them. The CDR3 coding sequence is TGCGCCAGCAGTGAGTCGAGGCTTTTCTCCGAGCAGTACTTC. This encodes CASSESRLFSEQYF.

This clone was counted once. The chain has TRBV11-3 and TRBJ1-1; D ambiguous. Trimming took 3 bases from V and 10 from J, leaving 18 bases between them. In germline, CDR1 is SGHNT, CDR2 YENEEA. This CDR3 is 14 amino acids long. CDR3 coding DNA: TGTGCCAGCAGCTTGGGAAGCGGGATTAAAGGAGCTTTCTTT. It translates to CASSLGSGIKGAFF.